A single T cell receptor beta chain is shown here with its context. Per the original data handling: Amplification of reference gene primers was used by the study to estimate nucleated cell counts. Sequencing was performed with immunoSEQ multiplex PCR; in TCRdb, only in-frame clones are kept and a portion is missing. V, J and clone size are those of that table, while D and trimming were read from the DNA. The sample includes roughly 200,000 clones, around 75% of them seen just once. There are 12 residues in the CDR3. Germline V gene data show CDR1 as SGHRS and CDR2 as YFSETQ. Trimming cost V 4 bases and J 10 bases; bases outside gene matches: 5. The sample originates from a study of blood T cell repertoires in COVID-19. Study as a whole: The study drew acute and convalescent COVID-19 samples from the United States, Italy and Spain. The cDNA or gDNA used as material had been derived from T cells, B-cell-depleted T cells, or PBMCs.

Followed longitudinally, the Seattle patients had been enrolled during active infection. The sequence came from a woman aged 40 to 50 with COVID-19, enrolled during active disease. The chain has TRBV5-1 and TRBJ2-1, with TRBD2 matching 7 bases. Specimen: peripheral blood. The CDR3 loop is CASSVTSAEQFF. CDR3 DNA sequence: TGCGCCAGCAGCGTTACTAGCGCGGAGCAGTTCTTC.